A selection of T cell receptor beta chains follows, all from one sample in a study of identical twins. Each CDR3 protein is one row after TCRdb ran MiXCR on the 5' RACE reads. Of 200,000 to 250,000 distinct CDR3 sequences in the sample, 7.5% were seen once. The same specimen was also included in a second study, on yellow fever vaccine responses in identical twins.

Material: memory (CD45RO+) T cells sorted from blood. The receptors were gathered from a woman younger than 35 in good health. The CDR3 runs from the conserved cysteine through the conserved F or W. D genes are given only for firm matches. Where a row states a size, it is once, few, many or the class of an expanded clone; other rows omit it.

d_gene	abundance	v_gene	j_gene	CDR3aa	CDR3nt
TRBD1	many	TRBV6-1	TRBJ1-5	CASSPSGTGVGQPQHF	TGTGCCAGCAGTCCCTCCGGGACAGGGGTAGGTCAGCCCCAGCATTTT
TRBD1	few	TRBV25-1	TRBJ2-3	CASSPDREVDTQYF	TGTGCCAGCAGTCCGGACAGGGAAGTAGATACGCAGTATTTT
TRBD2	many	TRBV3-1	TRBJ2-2	CASSRLAGGNTGELFF	TGTGCCAGCAGCCGACTAGCGGGGGGGAACACCGGGGAGCTGTTTTTT
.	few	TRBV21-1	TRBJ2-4	CASTPLAPLKNIQYF	TGTGCCAGCACCCCCTTGGCACCCCTTAAAAACATTCAGTACTTC
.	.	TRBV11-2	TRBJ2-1	CASRQRASYNEQFF	TGTGCCAGCAGGCAGCGGGCCTCATACAATGAGCAGTTCTTC
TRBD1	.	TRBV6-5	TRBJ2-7	CASSYFGQGLTYEQYF	TGTGCCAGCAGTTATTTCGGACAGGGCCTGACCTACGAGCAGTACTTC
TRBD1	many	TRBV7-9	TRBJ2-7	CASRDTDRFMYEQYF	TGTGCCAGCAGGGATACGGACAGGTTCATGTACGAGCAGTACTTC
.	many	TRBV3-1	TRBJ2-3	CASSQDVGRISTDTQYF	TGTGCCAGCAGCCAAGACGTTGGGCGGATAAGCACAGATACGCAGTATTTT
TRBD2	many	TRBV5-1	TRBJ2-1	CASSLGPSGVKGNEQFF	TGCGCCAGCAGCTTGGGCCCTAGCGGGGTAAAAGGCAATGAGCAGTTCTTC
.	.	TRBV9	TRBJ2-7	CASSVGAGSYEQYF	TGTGCCAGCAGCGTAGGGGCGGGTTCCTACGAGCAGTACTTC
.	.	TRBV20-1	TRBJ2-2	CSATGRNTGELFF	TGCAGTGCTACTGGACGTAACACCGGGGAGCTGTTTTTT
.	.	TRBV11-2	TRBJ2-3	CASSLAYTDTQYF	TGTGCCAGCAGCTTGGCGTACACAGATACGCAGTATTTT
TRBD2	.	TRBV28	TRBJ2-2	CASSSVAGVPGELFF	TGTGCCAGCAGTTCCGTAGCGGGAGTACCCGGGGAGCTGTTTTTT
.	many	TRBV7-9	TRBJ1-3	CASSSGSSGNTIYF	TGTGCCAGCAGCTCGGGGAGCTCTGGAAACACCATATATTTT
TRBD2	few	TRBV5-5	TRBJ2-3	CASSLTSGRHTDTQYF	TGTGCCAGCAGCTTGACTAGCGGACGTCACACAGATACGCAGTATTTT
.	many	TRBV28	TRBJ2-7	CASSLTALKSYEQYF	TGTGCCAGCAGTTTGACAGCTTTGAAATCTTACGAGCAGTACTTC
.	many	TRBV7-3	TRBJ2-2	CASSLVTGELFF	TGTGCCAGCAGCTTAGTCACCGGGGAGCTGTTTTTT
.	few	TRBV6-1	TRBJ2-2	CASREGVTGELFF	TGTGCCAGCAGAGAAGGGGTTACCGGGGAGCTGTTTTTT
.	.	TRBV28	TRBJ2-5	CASRTGDLRETQYF	TGTGCCAGCCGGACCGGGGACTTACGGGAGACCCAGTACTTC
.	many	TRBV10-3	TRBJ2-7	CAISATSYEQYF	TGTGCCATCAGTGCCACTAGCTACGAGCAGTACTTC
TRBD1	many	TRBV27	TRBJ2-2	CASSLSGTGPTGELFF	TGTGCCAGCAGTTTAAGTGGGACAGGTCCCACCGGGGAGCTGTTTTTT
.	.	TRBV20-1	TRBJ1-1	CSAPQQTNTEAFF	TGCAGTGCCCCCCAACAGACGAACACTGAAGCTTTCTTT
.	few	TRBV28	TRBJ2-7	CASSPPGTYKQYF	TGTGCCAGCAGTCCTCCAGGGACATACAAGCAGTACTTC
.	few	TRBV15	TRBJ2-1	CATSRDGAVAEQFF	TGTGCCACCAGCAGAGATGGGGCGGTAGCTGAGCAGTTCTTC
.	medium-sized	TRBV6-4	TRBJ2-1	CASSEHLENNEQFF	TGTGCCAGCAGTGAGCACCTGGAAAACAATGAGCAGTTCTTC
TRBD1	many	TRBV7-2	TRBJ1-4	CASSLQGATNEKLFF	TGTGCCAGCAGCTTACAGGGGGCAACTAATGAAAAACTGTTTTTT
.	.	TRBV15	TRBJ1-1	CATSRDLWQGGITEAFF	TGTGCCACCAGCAGAGATCTCTGGCAGGGTGGTATTACTGAAGCTTTCTTT
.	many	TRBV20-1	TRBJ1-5	CSARRGSGQPQHF	TGCAGTGCTAGACGGGGATCGGGACAGCCCCAGCATTTT
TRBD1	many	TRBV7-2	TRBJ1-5	CASSLNPGQGKPQHF	TGTGCCAGCAGCTTAAATCCGGGACAGGGAAAACCCCAGCATTTT
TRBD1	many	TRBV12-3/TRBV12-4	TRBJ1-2	CASSLLQGAAGYTF	TGTGCCAGCAGTTTACTCCAGGGGGCGGCTGGCTACACCTTC
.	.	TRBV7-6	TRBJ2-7	CASSREMRGSTSEQYF	TGTGCCAGCAGCCGCGAGATGAGGGGCTCTACCTCCGAGCAGTACTTC
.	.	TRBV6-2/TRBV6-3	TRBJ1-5	CASRLAGNNQPQHF	TGTGCCAGCAGGTTGGCGGGGAACAATCAGCCCCAGCATTTT
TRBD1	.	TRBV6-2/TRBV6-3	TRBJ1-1	CASSYHGTGNTEAFF	TGTGCCAGCAGTTACCACGGGACAGGGAACACTGAAGCTTTCTTT
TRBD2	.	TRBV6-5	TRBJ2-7	CASSYSTSGLYEQYF	TGTGCCAGCAGTTACTCGACTAGCGGACTGTACGAGCAGTACTTC
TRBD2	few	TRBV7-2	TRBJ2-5	CASSPGTSKETQYF	TGTGCCAGCAGCCCCGGGACTAGCAAGGAGACCCAGTACTTC
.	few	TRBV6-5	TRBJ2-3	CASSSPRQYTDTQYF	TGTGCCAGCAGTTCCCCCAGACAGTACACAGATACGCAGTATTTT
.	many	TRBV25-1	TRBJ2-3	CASSVPGTDTQYF	TGTGCCAGCAGTGTCCCGGGCACAGATACGCAGTATTTT
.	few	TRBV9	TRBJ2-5	CASQAPGGEQETQYF	TGTGCCAGTCAGGCTCCGGGGGGCGAGCAAGAGACCCAGTACTTC
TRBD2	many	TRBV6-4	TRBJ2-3	CASSDSASGGTDTQYF	TGTGCCAGCAGTGACTCAGCTAGCGGGGGGACAGATACGCAGTATTTT
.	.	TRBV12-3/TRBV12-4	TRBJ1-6	CASSLNGSPLHF	TGTGCCAGCAGTTTGAATGGGTCACCCCTCCACTTT
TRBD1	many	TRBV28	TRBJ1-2	CASSQGGPNYGYTF	TGTGCCAGCAGCCAGGGGGGACCGAACTATGGCTACACCTTC
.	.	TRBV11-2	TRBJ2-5	CASSLVWAARGTARQETQYF	TGTGCCAGCAGCTTGGTCTGGGCAGCCCGGGGGACGGCCCGTCAAGAGACCCAGTACTTC
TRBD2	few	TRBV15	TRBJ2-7	CATSRATGGGYEQYF	TGTGCCACCAGCAGAGCGACGGGAGGGGGATACGAGCAGTACTTC
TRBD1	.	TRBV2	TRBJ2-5	CASSRTGNQETQYF	TGTGCCAGCAGTAGGACAGGGAACCAAGAGACCCAGTACTTC
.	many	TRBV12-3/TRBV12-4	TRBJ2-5	CASTPRVQETQYF	TGTGCCAGCACCCCGAGGGTCCAAGAGACCCAGTACTTC
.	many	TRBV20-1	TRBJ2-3	CSAEDRKQSTDTQYF	TGCAGTGCGGAGGACAGAAAACAAAGCACAGATACGCAGTATTTT
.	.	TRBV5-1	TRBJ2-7	CASSLSGFSYEQYF	TGCGCCAGCAGCTTGAGTGGATTCTCCTACGAGCAGTACTTC
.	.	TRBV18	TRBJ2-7	CASSPRRSSYEQYF	TGTGCCAGCTCACCTCGTCGCAGCTCCTACGAGCAGTACTTC
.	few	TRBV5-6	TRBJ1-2	CASSLKQGPHGYTF	TGTGCCAGCAGCTTGAAACAAGGACCTCATGGCTACACCTTC